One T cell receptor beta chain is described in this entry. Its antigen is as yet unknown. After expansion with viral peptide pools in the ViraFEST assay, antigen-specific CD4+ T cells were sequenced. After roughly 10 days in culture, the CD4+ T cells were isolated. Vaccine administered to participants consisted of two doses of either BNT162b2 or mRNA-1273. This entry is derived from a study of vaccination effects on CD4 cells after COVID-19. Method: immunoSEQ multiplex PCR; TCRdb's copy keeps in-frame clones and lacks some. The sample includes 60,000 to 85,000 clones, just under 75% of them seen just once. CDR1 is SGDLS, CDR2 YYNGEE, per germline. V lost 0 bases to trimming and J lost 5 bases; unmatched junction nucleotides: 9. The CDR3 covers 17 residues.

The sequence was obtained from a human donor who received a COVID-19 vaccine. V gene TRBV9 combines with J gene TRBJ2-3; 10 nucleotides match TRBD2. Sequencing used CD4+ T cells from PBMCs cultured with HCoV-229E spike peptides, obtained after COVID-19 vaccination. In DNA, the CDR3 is TGTGCCAGCAGCGTAGTTCAGCGGGGGGGCACTATAGATACGCAGTATTTT. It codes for CASSVVQRGGTIDTQYF.